These T cell receptor beta chains were read from a single sample in a study of blood T cell repertoires in COVID-19. TCRdb's table, derived via immunoSEQ multiplex PCR, lists solely in-frame clones and lacks some. This sample has about 220,000 clones, with around 84% found just once. The specimen sequenced was peripheral blood. The receptors were gathered from a woman in her sixties who had recovered from COVID-19. Both conserved end residues are part of each CDR3. D genes are given only for firm matches. Not every row has a clone size; where given, it reads once, few, many or a size class.

v_call: TRBV5-4
clone_size: NA
d_call: NA
j_call: TRBJ1-1
cdr3_length: 15
cdr3_aa: CASSLQASSNTEAFF
cdr3_nt: TGTGCCAGCAGCCTTCAGGCATCTTCTAACACTGAAGCTTTCTTT

v_call: TRBV5-6
clone_size: NA
d_call: TRBD1
j_call: TRBJ1-6
cdr3_length: 17
cdr3_aa: CASSPPDRGYSNSPLHF
cdr3_nt: TGTGCCAGCAGCCCTCCCGACAGGGGGTATTCTAATTCACCCCTCCACTTT

v_call: TRBV27
clone_size: NA
d_call: NA
j_call: TRBJ2-7
cdr3_length: 12
cdr3_aa: CASSSTGYEQYF
cdr3_nt: TGTGCCAGCAGTTCAACAGGGTACGAGCAGTACTTC

v_call: TRBV7-2
clone_size: NA
d_call: TRBD2
j_call: TRBJ2-3
cdr3_length: 17
cdr3_aa: CASSPHGLAGVRDTQYF
cdr3_nt: TGTGCCAGCAGCCCGCATGGCCTAGCGGGGGTACGAGATACGCAGTATTTT

v_call: TRBV21-1
clone_size: NA
d_call: NA
j_call: TRBJ1-5
cdr3_length: 16
cdr3_aa: CASSKRSGGGGQPQHF
cdr3_nt: TGTGCCAGCAGCAAACGGTCCGGGGGGGGCGGTCAGCCCCAGCATTTT

v_call: TRBV19
clone_size: NA
d_call: NA
j_call: TRBJ2-2
cdr3_length: 13
cdr3_aa: CASSIADTGELFF
cdr3_nt: TGTGCCAGTAGTATAGCTGACACCGGGGAGCTGTTTTTT

v_call: TRBV30
clone_size: NA
d_call: TRBD1
j_call: TRBJ2-2
cdr3_length: 16
cdr3_aa: CAWNLQGQGNPGELFF
cdr3_nt: TGTGCCTGGAATCTTCAGGGACAGGGGAACCCCGGGGAGCTGTTTTTT

v_call: TRBV7-2
clone_size: NA
d_call: TRBD2
j_call: TRBJ2-5
cdr3_length: 18
cdr3_aa: CASSQFTSRLAGQETQYF
cdr3_nt: TGTGCCAGCAGCCAGTTTACTAGCCGACTAGCGGGGCAAGAGACCCAGTACTTC

v_call: TRBV19
clone_size: few
d_call: NA
j_call: TRBJ1-2
cdr3_length: 13
cdr3_aa: CASSIDGLRGYTF
cdr3_nt: TGTGCCAGTAGTATAGATGGGTTGAGGGGCTACACCTTC

v_call: TRBV6-5
clone_size: NA
d_call: NA
j_call: TRBJ2-7
cdr3_length: 13
cdr3_aa: CASSYLTGSEQYF
cdr3_nt: TGTGCCAGCAGTTACCTGACAGGATCCGAGCAGTACTTC

v_call: TRBV27
clone_size: once
d_call: TRBD1
j_call: TRBJ1-1
cdr3_length: 15
cdr3_aa: CASSLSGTGDTEAFF
cdr3_nt: TGTGCCAGCAGTTTATCCGGGACAGGGGACACTGAAGCTTTCTTT

v_call: TRBV2
clone_size: NA
d_call: TRBD1
j_call: TRBJ1-6
cdr3_length: 14
cdr3_aa: CASSGQGYNSPLHF
cdr3_nt: TGTGCCAGCAGCGGACAGGGCTATAATTCACCCCTCCACTTT

v_call: TRBV5-1
clone_size: NA
d_call: TRBD1
j_call: TRBJ1-1
cdr3_length: 13
cdr3_aa: CASSRDRPSEAFF
cdr3_nt: TGCGCCAGCAGCAGGGACAGACCCTCTGAAGCTTTCTTT

v_call: TRBV15
clone_size: NA
d_call: NA
j_call: TRBJ2-7
cdr3_length: 13
cdr3_aa: CATSRDLGYEQYF
cdr3_nt: TGTGCCACCAGCAGAGATCTCGGGTACGAGCAGTACTTC

v_call: TRBV6-5
clone_size: NA
d_call: NA
j_call: TRBJ1-5
cdr3_length: 13
cdr3_aa: CASSRDFFGPQHF
cdr3_nt: TGTGCCAGCAGTCGGGACTTTTTCGGGCCCCAGCATTTT

v_call: TRBV7-3
clone_size: NA
d_call: NA
j_call: TRBJ1-1
cdr3_length: 13
cdr3_aa: CASSLRAETEAFF
cdr3_nt: TGTGCCAGCAGTTTAAGAGCGGAGACTGAAGCTTTCTTT

v_call: TRBV11-2
clone_size: once
d_call: NA
j_call: TRBJ1-5
cdr3_length: 13
cdr3_aa: CASSPPGGQPQHF
cdr3_nt: TGTGCCAGCAGCCCCCCCGGGGGGCAGCCCCAGCATTTT

v_call: TRBV15
clone_size: NA
d_call: NA
j_call: TRBJ1-4
cdr3_length: 12
cdr3_aa: CATSSLQEKLFF
cdr3_nt: TGTGCCACCAGCAGCCTTCAGGAAAAACTGTTTTTT

v_call: TRBV5-4
clone_size: NA
d_call: NA
j_call: TRBJ2-1
cdr3_length: 15
cdr3_aa: CASSRDTPGYNEQFF
cdr3_nt: TGTGCCAGCAGCCGGGACACCCCCGGATACAATGAGCAGTTCTTC

v_call: TRBV7-9
clone_size: NA
d_call: TRBD2
j_call: TRBJ2-5
cdr3_length: 17
cdr3_aa: CASSPPVLAGAVETQYF
cdr3_nt: TGTGCCAGCAGCCCCCCAGTGCTAGCGGGGGCCGTCGAGACCCAGTACTTC

v_call: TRBV4-1
clone_size: NA
d_call: NA
j_call: TRBJ1-2
cdr3_length: 14
cdr3_aa: CASSQDTGYYGYTF
cdr3_nt: TGCGCCAGCAGCCAAGATACAGGCTACTATGGCTACACCTTC

v_call: TRBV11-2
clone_size: NA
d_call: TRBD2
j_call: TRBJ2-7
cdr3_length: 17
cdr3_aa: CASSPWTSGGSGYEQYF
cdr3_nt: TGTGCCAGCAGCCCCTGGACTAGCGGGGGCTCCGGCTACGAGCAGTACTTC

v_call: TRBV4-2
clone_size: NA
d_call: NA
j_call: TRBJ1-2
cdr3_length: 14
cdr3_aa: CASSQGRAIYGYTF
cdr3_nt: TGTGCCAGCAGCCAGGGCAGGGCGATCTATGGCTACACCTTC

v_call: TRBV9
clone_size: NA
d_call: NA
j_call: TRBJ1-6
cdr3_length: 17
cdr3_aa: CASSAFPRVQNNSPLHF
cdr3_nt: TGTGCCAGCAGCGCCTTCCCGCGGGTACAAAATAATTCACCCCTCCACTTT

v_call: TRBV15
clone_size: NA
d_call: NA
j_call: TRBJ2-5
cdr3_length: 15
cdr3_aa: CATSRGEQPRETQYF
cdr3_nt: TGTGCCACCAGCAGGGGTGAACAGCCAAGGGAGACCCAGTACTTC

v_call: TRBV12-5
clone_size: NA
d_call: NA
j_call: TRBJ1-5
cdr3_length: 11
cdr3_aa: CASGTNQPQHF
cdr3_nt: TGTGCTAGTGGAACAAATCAGCCCCAGCATTTT

v_call: TRBV6-4
clone_size: NA
d_call: TRBD1
j_call: TRBJ1-5
cdr3_length: 19
cdr3_aa: CASSEGRGTGGNLDQPQHF
cdr3_nt: TGTGCCAGCAGTGAGGGGAGGGGGACAGGGGGGAATTTGGATCAGCCCCAGCATTTT

v_call: TRBV19
clone_size: NA
d_call: TRBD1
j_call: TRBJ2-7
cdr3_length: 14
cdr3_aa: CASSAGTGGYEQYF
cdr3_nt: TGTGCCAGTAGTGCCGGGACAGGGGGCTACGAGCAGTACTTC

v_call: TRBV19
clone_size: NA
d_call: TRBD1
j_call: TRBJ2-2
cdr3_length: 15
cdr3_aa: CASSPGTANTGELFF
cdr3_nt: TGTGCCAGTAGTCCCGGGACAGCGAACACCGGGGAGCTGTTTTTT

v_call: TRBV6-5
clone_size: NA
d_call: NA
j_call: TRBJ2-1
cdr3_length: 12
cdr3_aa: CASSYDENEQFF
cdr3_nt: TGTGCCAGCAGTTACGATGAGAATGAGCAGTTCTTC

v_call: TRBV9
clone_size: NA
d_call: NA
j_call: TRBJ1-3
cdr3_length: 13
cdr3_aa: CASSPTGLDTIYF
cdr3_nt: TGTGCCAGCAGCCCCACAGGATTGGACACCATATATTTT

v_call: TRBV4-1
clone_size: NA
d_call: NA
j_call: TRBJ1-1
cdr3_length: 16
cdr3_aa: CASSQDFFGRNTEAFF
cdr3_nt: TGCGCCAGCAGCCAAGATTTTTTTGGGAGGAACACTGAAGCTTTCTTT

v_call: TRBV23-1
clone_size: NA
d_call: TRBD1
j_call: TRBJ2-1
cdr3_length: 17
cdr3_aa: CASSQPPRTGWENEQFF
cdr3_nt: TGCGCCAGCAGTCAGCCCCCCCGGACAGGGTGGGAGAATGAGCAGTTCTTC

v_call: TRBV4-3
clone_size: NA
d_call: NA
j_call: TRBJ2-3
cdr3_length: 14
cdr3_aa: CASSQFGGTDTQYF
cdr3_nt: TGCGCCAGCAGCCAATTCGGGGGCACAGATACGCAGTATTTT

v_call: TRBV9
clone_size: few
d_call: TRBD1
j_call: TRBJ1-5
cdr3_length: 14
cdr3_aa: CASSKDRGIQPQHF
cdr3_nt: TGTGCCAGCAGCAAGGACAGGGGGATACAGCCCCAGCATTTT